This T cell receptor beta chain was recovered during a study of blood T cell repertoires in COVID-19. TCRdb's table, derived via immunoSEQ multiplex PCR, lists solely in-frame clones and lacks some. The data show 11,000 to 15,000 clones, roughly 87% seen once. This CDR3 has 15 amino acids. Trimming removed 4 bases from V and 2 bases from J, with 15 bases in between. Germline V gene lookup returns CDR1 SGDLS and CDR2 YYNGEE. Sequencing was carried out using peripheral blood. This rearrangement joins TRBV9 to TRBJ1-2; D may be TRBD1 (6 bases). This receptor was taken from a human donor in a cohort sampled during active COVID-19. CDR3 sequence reads: CASSPTGTKNYGYTF. CDR3 coding DNA: TGTGCCAGCAGCCCCACCGGGACAAAAAACTATGGCTACACCTTC.